The rows below give T cell receptor beta chains drawn from one sample of a study of T cells in Graves' hyperthyroidism and ophthalmopathy. TCRdb reanalysed the multiplex PCR reads using MiXCR and keeps one entry per CDR3 protein. This sample carries approximately 570,000 distinct CDR3 sequences, 15% to 20% of them seen once, and the ten largest clones take 47%. The specimen sequenced was blood. The receptor source for this set is a man in his forties or fifties with Graves' ophthalmopathy. Both conserved end residues are part of each CDR3. A D gene is named only where the DNA matches it firmly. Rows may omit the clone size; those that give it use once, few, many or a size class.

J gene | V gene | D gene | clone size | CDR3 protein | CDR3 DNA
TRBJ2-7 | TRBV6-1 | - | many | CASSTGESSYEQYF | TGTGCCAGCAGTACCGGGGAATCATCCTACGAGCAGTACTTC
TRBJ2-5 | TRBV12-3/TRBV12-4 | TRBD1 | many | CASSLQGQAQETQYF | TGTGCCAGCAGTCTCCAAGGACAGGCTCAAGAGACCCAGTACTTC
TRBJ2-5 | TRBV28 | TRBD2 | many | CATALAATQETQYF | TGTGCCACAGCGCTAGCGGCGACTCAAGAGACCCAGTACTTC
TRBJ1-5 | TRBV6-1 | - | few | CASGDLQPNQPQHF | TGTGCCAGCGGCGATCTTCAGCCCAATCAGCCCCAGCATTTT
TRBJ1-1 | TRBV27 | TRBD1 | many | CASSYQQGADTEAFF | TGTGCCAGCAGCTACCAACAGGGGGCTGACACTGAAGCTTTCTTT
TRBJ1-1 | TRBV14 | - | few | CASSQSDSNTEAFF | TGTGCCAGCAGCCAATCGGACAGTAACACTGAAGCTTTCTTT
TRBJ1-5 | TRBV6-5 | - | - | CASSYEKRGQPQHF | TGTGCCAGCAGTTACGAGAAACGGGGTCAGCCCCAGCATTTT
TRBJ1-6 | TRBV20-1 | TRBD1 | many | CSARDQGARNSPLHF | TGCAGTGCTAGAGATCAGGGGGCAAGGAATTCACCCCTCCACTTT
TRBJ2-5 | TRBV7-3 | - | few | CASSPRVGEETQYF | TGTGCCAGCAGCCCCCGAGTGGGAGAAGAGACCCAGTACTTC
TRBJ2-2 | TRBV10-3 | - | - | CATGHQGNTGELFF | TGTGCCACCGGGCACCAGGGGAACACCGGGGAGCTGTTTTTT
TRBJ2-3 | TRBV18 | TRBD2 | many | CASSRTSGTGDTQYF | TGTGCCAGCTCACGGACTAGTGGGACGGGAGATACGCAGTATTTT
TRBJ2-1 | TRBV6-1 | TRBD2 | few | CASSQGTSGNPNEQFF | TGTGCCAGCAGTCAAGGGACTAGCGGGAATCCTAATGAGCAGTTCTTC
TRBJ1-2 | TRBV29-1 | TRBD1 | - | CSVDPGTGNGYTF | TGCAGCGTTGATCCCGGGACAGGGAACGGCTACACCTTC
TRBJ2-7 | TRBV6-5 | - | few | CASSYSTIDEQYF | TGTGCCAGCAGTTACTCGACGATCGACGAGCAGTACTTC
TRBJ1-4 | TRBV14 | - | - | CASSLNVGTNEKLFF | TGTGCCAGCAGCCTCAATGTGGGGACTAATGAAAAACTGTTTTTT
TRBJ2-1 | TRBV20-1 | TRBD2 | few | CSASGGDEQFF | TGCAGTGCTAGCGGGGGGGATGAGCAGTTCTTC
TRBJ2-7 | TRBV6-2/TRBV6-3 | - | many | CASSAGVRTLYEQYF | TGTGCCAGCAGTGCCGGGGTACGGACTCTTTACGAGCAGTACTTC
TRBJ1-2 | TRBV9 | TRBD1 | few | CASSYGTDNYGYTF | TGTGCCAGCAGCTATGGGACAGATAACTATGGCTACACCTTC
TRBJ1-1 | TRBV25-1 | - | - | CASSPLGSNTEAFF | TGTGCCAGCAGCCCTTTAGGGAGTAACACTGAAGCTTTCTTT
TRBJ1-2 | TRBV2 | - | many | CASSEYGGGGYGYTF | TGTGCCAGCAGTGAATATGGGGGCGGTGGCTATGGCTACACCTTC
TRBJ1-2 | TRBV28 | TRBD1 | few | CASSLPGTGGRYGYTF | TGTGCCAGCAGTCTACCCGGGACAGGGGGCCGCTATGGCTACACCTTC
TRBJ1-2 | TRBV12-3/TRBV12-4 | - | many | CASSSRDSNYGYTF | TGTGCCAGCAGTTCCCGGGACTCTAACTATGGCTACACCTTC
TRBJ2-3 | TRBV9 | TRBD2 | - | CASSSGGVGSTDTQYF | TGTGCCAGCAGCTCGGGGGGGGTAGGGAGCACAGATACGCAGTATTTT
TRBJ1-5 | TRBV20-1 | - | - | CSASDSASNQPQHF | TGCAGTGCTAGTGACTCGGCCAGCAATCAGCCCCAGCATTTT